The clone carrying this TCR beta chain showed up many times. Antigen: not known. The CDR3 sequence is 13 residues long. V was trimmed by 2 bases and J by 3 bases, leaving 7 bases between them. CDR1 is MNHNS and CDR2 is SASEGT in the germline V gene. The iRepertoire nested amplicon-rescue multiplex PCR amplified TCR alpha and beta CDR3s from RNA. Tissue mRNA or PBMC total RNA, 100-400 ng, went into one-step reverse transcription and amplification. TCRdb passed the multiplex PCR reads through MiXCR, listing each CDR3 protein once. The data hold 150,000 to 200,000 distinct CDR3 sequences, with under 55% observed a single time. The sample is drawn from a study of glioma-infiltrating T cells. Findings of the study overall: Tissue-blood divergence was below expectation in non-neoplastic patients, above in gliomas. Only very few CDR3 sequences appeared in both tissue and blood.

The receptor was isolated from a human donor with low-grade glioma or glioblastoma, undergoing nonglioma brain surgery, or in good health (not recorded which). The genes are TRBV6-1 and TRBJ1-1; D gene unclear. The sequenced sample consisted of glioma tissue, nonneoplastic brain tissue, or PBMCs (not recorded which). CDR3 in DNA: TGTGCCAGCAGTGAAACGAGGGACACTGAAGCTTTCTTT. This sequence encodes CASSETRDTEAFF.